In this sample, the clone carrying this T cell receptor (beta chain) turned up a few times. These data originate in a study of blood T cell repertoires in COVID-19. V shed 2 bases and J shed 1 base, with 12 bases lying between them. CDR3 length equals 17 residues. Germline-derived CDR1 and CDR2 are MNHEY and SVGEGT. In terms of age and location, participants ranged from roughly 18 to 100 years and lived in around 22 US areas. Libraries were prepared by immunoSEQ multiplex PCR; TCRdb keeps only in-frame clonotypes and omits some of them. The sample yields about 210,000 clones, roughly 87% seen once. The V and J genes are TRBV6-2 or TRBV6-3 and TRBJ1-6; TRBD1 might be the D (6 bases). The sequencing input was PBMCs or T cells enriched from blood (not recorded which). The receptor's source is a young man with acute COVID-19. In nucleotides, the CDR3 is TGTGCCAGCAGTTACGACAGGCGAGAATCCTATAATTCACCCCTCCACTTT. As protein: CASSYDRRESYNSPLHF.